The 27 T cell receptor beta chains listed next were all sequenced from one sample in a study of CD8+ T cells in alopecia areata. Sequencing relied on a cDNA template that was reverse transcribed from extracted RNA. Clones were sequenced by immunoSEQ multiplex PCR, and TCRdb holds only the in-frame ones, with some missing. The table lists more than 150,000 clones, 59% of them singletons, with roughly 14% in the top ten. This specimen was CD4+ T cells sorted from blood, taken at week 0. The receptors stem from a human donor with alopecia areata.

This rearrangement joins TRBV15 to TRBJ1-4, with TRBD1 as a possible D gene (5 bases). Between the trimmed V and J ends, which lost 1 base and 8 bases, there was a span of 20 bases. CDR1 is LNHNV and CDR2 is YYDKDF in the germline V gene (reference sequence). The CDR3 length is 17 residues. For the CDR3, the DNA is TGTGCCACCAGCAGAGTGGCCGGGGGACGGCGACTCGAAAAACTGTTTTTT. The encoded protein is CATSRVAGGRRLEKLFF.

V is TRBV6-1 and J is TRBJ2-5; 9 bases are shared with TRBD1. The V and J ends lost 3 bases and 2 bases, in that order; junction bases with no gene match: 4. Germline loops: CDR1 MNHNS, CDR2 SASEGT. The CDR3 has 15 residues. CDR3 protein: CASSDPGQGQETQYF. CDR3 in DNA: TGTGCCAGCAGTGATCCCGGACAGGGGCAAGAGACCCAGTACTTC.

This clone occurred a few times. The chain combines TRBV7-9 with TRBJ1-2, with unresolved D. The ends were cut back, 5 bases at V and 7 bases at J, with 17 bases in the middle. The germline gives CDR1 SEHNR, CDR2 FQNEAQ (reference sequence). The CDR3 runs to 14 residues. CDR3 protein: CASSDRPNLFGYTF. In DNA form, the CDR3 reads TGTGCCAGCAGCGATAGACCGAACCTATTTGGCTACACCTTC.

The chain joins TRBV4-1 to TRBJ1-2, with TRBD1 identical over 8 bases. The CDR3 contains 15 residues. The V gene end was trimmed by 2 bases and the J gene end by 3 bases; junction bases not matched to a gene: 5. CDR1 MGHRA and CDR2 YSYEKL come from the germline V gene. In DNA form, the CDR3 reads TGCGCCAGCAGCCAACAGGGGGCGAGTGACTATGGCTACACCTTC. Translated, it gives CASSQQGASDYGYTF.

V is TRBV29-1 and J is TRBJ2-5, with D uncertain. CDR1 SQVTM and CDR2 ANQGSEA come from the germline V gene. V was clipped by 5 bases and J by 2 bases, with 9 bases between them. This CDR3 has 12 residues. CDR3 sequence reads: CSVLRVQETQYF. DNA for the CDR3: TGCAGCGTTCTTAGGGTTCAAGAGACCCAGTACTTC.

This chain connects TRBV27 to TRBJ1-4; D gene unclear. V gave up 4 bases and J gave up 8 bases, with 11 bases separating them. Germline assignment: CDR1 MNHEY and CDR2 SMNVEV (reference sequence). The CDR3 loop spans 13 amino acids. The CDR3 nucleotides read TGTGCCAGCAGTTCGGTGGCACGGGAAAAACTGTTTTTT. This codes for CASSSVAREKLFF.

Concerning this clone: Distinct nucleotide sequences in the sample also encode this CDR3. This sequence joins TRBV30 and TRBJ2-7, with D possibly matching TRBD2 (6 bases). CDR3 size: 13 residues. Trimming took 1 base from V and 6 from J, leaving 13 bases between them. CDR1 and CDR2 from the germline V gene are GTSNPN and SVGIG (reference sequence). CDR3 nucleotide sequence: TGTGCCTGGAGTGAGGGGCAGGGAGGCGAGCAGTACTTC. Translated: CAWSEGQGGEQYF. The complete variable domain, with remaining parts taken from reference TRBV30 and TRBJ2-7, reads SQTIHQWPATLVQPVGSPLSLECTVEGTSNPNLYWYRQAAGRGLQLLFYSVGIGQISSEVPQNLSASRPQDRQFILSSKKLLLSDSGFYLCAWSEGQGGEQYFGPGTRLTVT.

The chain joins TRBV18 to TRBJ2-4; D is perhaps TRBD1 (6 bases). V was shortened by 0 bases and J by 16 bases, with 19 bases between the two germline ends. Germline CDR1 is KGHSH and CDR2 is LQKENI. CDR3 length: 14 residues. CDR3 sequence (DNA): TGTGCCAGCTCACCACCGGGGACATCGGGCCGGACTTACTTC. Encoded protein: CASSPPGTSGRTYF.

V is TRBV27 and J is TRBJ1-2, with a possible D match to TRBD1 (5 bases). The length of the CDR3 is 13 residues. Germline CDR1 reads MNHEY; CDR2 reads SMNVEV (reference sequence). The V and J ends lost 5 bases and 4 bases respectively, with 11 bases between them. In nucleotides, the CDR3 is TGTGCCAGCAGTACTCCCGGGACCTATGGCTACACCTTC. It specifies CASSTPGTYGYTF.

A remark on this clone: At one boundary the junction diverges from the germline segment, which might be a read error. In DNA form, the CDR3 reads TGTGCCTGGAGCGACCCCGCCCGGGGTTTCCCAGTCCTTTTC. Its translation: CAWSDPARGFPVLF. The V gene is TRBV30, the J gene TRBJ2-7; possible D gene TRBD2, 5 bases. Germline CDR1 GTSNPN, CDR2 SVGIG (reference sequence). This CDR3 comprises 14 residues.

The chain employs TRBV30 and TRBJ2-1; a weak D match, TRBD2 (7 bases). CDR3 length: 13 residues. V lost 0 bases to trimming and J lost 8 bases, with 11 bases between them. Germline assignment: CDR1 GTSNPN and CDR2 SVGIG (reference sequence). The CDR3 region has the DNA TGTGCCTGGAGTGTCATAGGGGGGGATGAGCAGTTCTTC. Translation gives CAWSVIGGDEQFF.

The V and J genes are TRBV11-2 and TRBJ2-7; 7 bases agree with TRBD2. The J segment lost 2 bases and the V segment lost 1 base, leaving 2 bases of the junction unmatched. This CDR3 region has 14 residues. CDR1 is SGHAT and CDR2 is FQNNGV in the germline V gene. DNA for the CDR3: TGTGCCAGCAGCTTAGGGGGGAGGGCCTACGAGCAGTACTTC. It specifies CASSLGGRAYEQYF.

In regard to this clone: This same CDR3 is encoded by further DNA sequences in the sample. The gene calls are TRBV20-1 and TRBJ2-7; no reliable D call. CDR3 length: 11 amino acids. In germline, CDR1 is DFQATT, CDR2 SNEGSKA (reference sequence). Trimming pared 3 bases from V and 6 bases from J, leaving 9 bases between. The CDR3 DNA is TGCAGTGCTAGTGTCTTGAGCGAGCAGTACTTC. Translating it yields CSASVLSEQYF.

The gene calls are TRBV5-6 and TRBJ1-5; TRBD1 might be the D (5 bases). CDR1 and CDR2 from the germline V gene are SGHDT and YYEEEE. The CDR3 runs 17 residues. V gave up 0 bases and J gave up 2 bases, with 15 bases separating them. The CDR3 DNA reads TGTGCCAGCAGCTTGGCCTTTTGGGGGTCAGGCAATCAGCCCCAGCATTTT. This codes for CASSLAFWGSGNQPQHF.

V usage is TRBV5-1 and J usage is TRBJ1-5; D perhaps matches TRBD1 (5 bases). V was pared by 5 bases and J by 7 bases, with 16 bases between. Germline CDR1 SGHRS, CDR2 YFSETQ. The CDR3 runs 14 residues. The CDR3 region has the DNA TGCGCCAGCAGGGAGACACCGGGGGGACAGCCCCAGCATTTT. Protein: CASRETPGGQPQHF.

The J gene is TRBJ2-3, the V gene TRBV11-3; unclear D gene. Trimming left V 4 bases short and J 1 base short, with 18 bases between. CDR3 length: 17 amino acids. The germline CDR1 and CDR2 sequences are SGHNT and YENEEA. The DNA for the CDR3 is TGTGCCAGCAGCTGGACGGCTGCCTCGACTGGCACAGATACGCAGTATTTT. Residues: CASSWTAASTGTDTQYF.

The chain combines TRBV4-1 with TRBJ2-7, with 8 positions matching TRBD1. The CDR3 contains 15 residues. With V trimmed by 0 bases and J by 5 bases, 6 bases remained unmatched. Germline CDR1 MGHRA, CDR2 YSYEKL. The CDR3 nucleotides read TGCGCCAGCAGCCAAGACGACAGGGGCGGGAACGAGCAGTACTTC. This gives the protein CASSQDDRGGNEQYF.

The genes are TRBV2 and TRBJ1-4; D is uncertain. The CDR3 extends over 14 amino acids. Germline assignment: CDR1 SNHLY and CDR2 FYNNEI. The V end lost 4 bases, the J end lost 2 bases, and 8 bases lay between the germline ends. CDR3 bases: TGTGCCAGCAGTGGATTGGGGACTAATGAAAAACTGTTTTTT. This gives the protein CASSGLGTNEKLFF.

This clone was seen more than once but under ten times. The CDR3 sequence is CSVEVPTRGNTIYF. DNA for the CDR3: TGCAGCGTTGAAGTCCCCACGAGGGGAAACACCATATATTTT. The genes are TRBV29-1 and TRBJ1-3, with D unclear. The CDR3 has 14 residues. Per germline, CDR1 SQVTM and CDR2 ANQGSEA. The V and J ends lost 1 base and 4 bases respectively, with 11 bases between them.

The chain uses TRBV2 and TRBJ2-2; 10 nucleotides align to TRBD1. V lost 6 bases, J lost 7 bases, and 5 bases stayed unmatched. CDR3 size: 14 residues. Germline V gene lookup returns CDR1 SNHLY and CDR2 FYNNEI. The chain's CDR3 is CASRAGQGFGELFF. The CDR3 DNA reads TGTGCCAGCAGAGCGGGACAGGGGTTCGGGGAGCTGTTTTTT.

The sample holds one count of this clone. This chain joins TRBV2 and TRBJ1-2; perhaps TRBD1 as D (6 bases). V shed 0 bases and J shed 12 bases, with 20 bases lying between them. The CDR3 runs to 15 residues. Germline V lookup: CDR1 SNHLY, CDR2 FYNNEI. The CDR3 DNA sequence: TGTGCCAGCAGTGAAGCGGGGGCCACCCCGCCTATCGACACCTTC. Translating it yields CASSEAGATPPIDTF.

This clone came up a few times. The rearrangement joins TRBV13 to TRBJ2-5; 9 bases are a match to TRBD2. Germline values: CDR1 PRHDT, CDR2 FYEKMQ (reference sequence). The CDR3 sequence is 17 residues long. V shed 1 base, J shed 2 bases, and the junction held 8 bases outside the gene matches. The DNA of the CDR3 is TGTGCCAGCAGCTTAGTGGGTCTAGCGGGAACACAAGAGACCCAGTACTTC. Its translation is CASSLVGLAGTQETQYF.

The rearrangement links TRBV29-1 to TRBJ1-5; a possible D gene is TRBD1 (5 bases). Germline loops: CDR1 SQVTM, CDR2 ANQGSEA. The CDR3 has 14 amino acids. Trimming took 7 bases from V and 5 from J, leaving 18 bases between them. CDR3 bases: TGCAGCGCCGCGGTAGGGGCAGTCGATCAGCCCCAGCATTTT. It translates to CSAAVGAVDQPQHF.

This clone was seen a few times. The gene calls are TRBV7-3 and TRBJ2-2; D not certain. Germline loops: CDR1 SGHTA, CDR2 FQGTGA. The CDR3 has 13 residues. The germline V and J ends were trimmed by 2 bases and 4 bases, with 5 bases remaining between them. The CDR3 DNA sequence: TGTGCCAGCAGCTTAGGTAGCACCGGGGAGCTGTTTTTT. The encoded protein is CASSLGSTGELFF.

The chain links TRBV6-5 to TRBJ2-7; 7 bases agree with TRBD1. The CDR3 spans 15 residues. From germline, CDR1 is MNHEY and CDR2 SVGAGI. J gave up 0 bases and V 6 bases, and 8 bases lay outside the gene matches. CDR3 coding DNA: TGTGCCAGCAGCCCCGACAGGGCCCTCTCCTACGAGCAGTACTTC. Translation: CASSPDRALSYEQYF.

The chain has TRBV2 and TRBJ1-5; D is undetermined. This CDR3 comprises 15 residues. V was trimmed by 6 bases and J by 0 bases, leaving 12 bases between them. Germline V gene lookup returns CDR1 SNHLY and CDR2 FYNNEI. DNA of the CDR3: TGTGCCAGCAGCTTGGACGGGAATAGCAATCAGCCCCAGCATTTT. Translating gives CASSLDGNSNQPQHF.

The chain couples TRBV5-6 to TRBJ1-5; TRBD1 matches 9 bases. V trimming: 3 bases; J trimming: 7 bases; junction bases outside the gene matches: 11. The CDR3 extends over 16 amino acids. CDR1 and CDR2 from the germline V gene are SGHDT and YYEEEE. In DNA, the CDR3 is TGTGCCAGCAGCTCCGGGGGACAGGGCCTGCGGCAGCCCCAGCATTTT. Translation gives CASSSGGQGLRQPQHF. Full variable domain (remainder filled in from reference TRBV5-6 and TRBJ1-5): DAGVTQSPTHLIKTRGQQVTLRCSPKSGHDTVSWYQQALGQGPQFIFQYYEEEERQRGNFPDRFSGHQFPNYSSELNVNALLLGDSALYLCASSSGGQGLRQPQHFGDGTRLSIL.